These 4 T cell receptor beta chains were sequenced from one sample in a study of cytomegalovirus exposure and HLA in healthy donors. Primers included in the PCR were 60 Vbeta and 13 Jbeta primers. The table came from immunoSEQ multiplex PCR; TCRdb's copy has only in-frame clones and leaves some out. Here the sample spans over 200,000 clones, 70% to 90% being singletons. The sequencing input was PBMCs. These receptors came from a human donor in good health.

The rearrangement joins TRBV10-3 to TRBJ2-7; D is uncertain. The CDR3 extends over 13 amino acids. The germline CDR1 and CDR2 sequences are ENHRY and SYGVKD. Trimming shortened V by 5 bases and J by 0 bases, and 8 bases separated the two germline ends. CDR3 protein: CAISLVFSYEQYF. The CDR3 nucleotides read TGTGCCATCAGTTTAGTGTTCTCCTACGAGCAGTACTTC.

In nucleotides, the CDR3 is TGTGCCAGCAGCCCACAGGGAAATGAGCAGTTCTTC. Its protein is CASSPQGNEQFF. This chain links TRBV7-9 with TRBJ2-1; perhaps TRBD1 as D (6 bases). Between the trimmed V and J ends, which lost 5 bases and 7 bases, there was a span of 9 bases. Germline V gene lookup returns CDR1 SEHNR and CDR2 FQNEAQ (reference sequence). The CDR3 totals 12 residues.

The V gene is TRBV11-3, the J gene TRBJ1-4; possible D gene TRBD1, 6 bases. CDR1 is SGHNT and CDR2 is YENEEA in the germline V gene. The CDR3 runs to 13 residues. Trimming cost V 9 bases and J 4 bases, with 12 bases left between them. The CDR3 reads CASRQAVNEKLFF. As DNA, the CDR3 is TGTGCCAGTCGACAGGCGGTTAATGAAAAACTGTTTTTT.

J is TRBJ1-2 and V is TRBV18; 8 nucleotides line up with TRBD1. The CDR3 contains 15 residues. The germline V gene encodes CDR1 KGHSH and CDR2 LQKENI. With 1 base clipped from V and 5 bases from J, the junction kept 6 bases outside the gene matches. The CDR3 region is CASSPRGQGVYGYTF. CDR3 sequence (DNA): TGTGCCAGCTCACCACGTGGACAGGGAGTTTATGGCTACACCTTC.